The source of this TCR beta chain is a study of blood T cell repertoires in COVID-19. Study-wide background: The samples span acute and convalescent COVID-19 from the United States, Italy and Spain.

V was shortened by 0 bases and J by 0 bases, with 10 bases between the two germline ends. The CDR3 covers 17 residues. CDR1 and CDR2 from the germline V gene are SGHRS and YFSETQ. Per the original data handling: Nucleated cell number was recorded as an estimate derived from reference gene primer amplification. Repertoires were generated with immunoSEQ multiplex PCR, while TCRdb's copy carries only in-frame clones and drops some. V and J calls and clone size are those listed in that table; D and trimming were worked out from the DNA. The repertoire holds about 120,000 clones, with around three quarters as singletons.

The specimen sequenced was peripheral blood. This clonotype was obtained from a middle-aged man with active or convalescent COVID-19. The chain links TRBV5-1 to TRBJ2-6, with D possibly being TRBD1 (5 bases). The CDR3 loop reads CASSLEGASSGANVLTF. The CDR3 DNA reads TGCGCCAGCAGCTTGGAAGGGGCGAGCTCTGGGGCCAACGTCCTGACTTTC.